This TCR beta chain came from a study of T cell repertoires in cytomegalovirus infection (dated by TCRdb to between 2017 and 2020). Background on the whole study: The peptide stimulations were aimed at well-studied HLA-B-restricted epitopes as well as recently identified HLA-C-restricted CMV epitopes, whose presentation resists viral immunomodulation. Donor HLA type was relevant to the analysis, because carriage of CMV infection together with the matching HLA type was indicated by public TCR beta signatures.

The count of this clonotype is one. Its specific antigen is unknown. The sample holds no much larger clone one base away, and base qualities are not on file. One read yields weak evidence. What this sample's treatment or condition label stands for: in vitro stimulation with specific CMV peptide epitopes to enrich CMV-specific T cells. What the research found in general, with its limitations: In both this cohort and an independent roughly 350-donor cohort, the cumulative frequency of public TCR beta family members distinguished carriers of CMV infection plus the relevant HLA type. The ex vivo response was dominated by HLA-C-restricted CMV-specific TCR beta clonotypes, which also provided the single most frequent clonotype in two of eight donors.

For sequencing, an Illumina HiSeq 1500 was employed. TCRdb redid the processing of the public reads, applying fastp at Q25 and MiXCR, and retained in-frame beta chains. Rows merge per CDR3 protein into single entries with the most common DNA and genes. The sample contains roughly 730,000 distinct CDR3 sequences, roughly 30% of them found a single time. About 20% of the sample is in the top ten clones. The CDR3 has 17 amino acids, counting the end cysteine and phenylalanine. Only CDR3 DNA remains: 51 bases, in frame from the first base. For this chain, trimming is 2 bases at the V end and 1 base at the J end, and the number of junction bases without a gene match is 8. The germline V gene provides CDR1 MDHEN and CDR2 SYDVKM.

The receptor was derived from a human donor in good health (CMV status not recorded). Some clones in this sample may be carry-over from other donors' samples. The rearranged segments are TRBV28 and TRBJ2-3, and TRBD2 matches 8 of the central bases. Sequenced material: cultured PBMCs, taken from culture after CMV antigen stimulation. The nucleotide sequence is given as TGTGCCAGCAGTTTACAAGCGGGGGCCCAGGGCACAGATACGCAGTATTTT. Translated, this gives CASSLQAGAQGTDTQYF.